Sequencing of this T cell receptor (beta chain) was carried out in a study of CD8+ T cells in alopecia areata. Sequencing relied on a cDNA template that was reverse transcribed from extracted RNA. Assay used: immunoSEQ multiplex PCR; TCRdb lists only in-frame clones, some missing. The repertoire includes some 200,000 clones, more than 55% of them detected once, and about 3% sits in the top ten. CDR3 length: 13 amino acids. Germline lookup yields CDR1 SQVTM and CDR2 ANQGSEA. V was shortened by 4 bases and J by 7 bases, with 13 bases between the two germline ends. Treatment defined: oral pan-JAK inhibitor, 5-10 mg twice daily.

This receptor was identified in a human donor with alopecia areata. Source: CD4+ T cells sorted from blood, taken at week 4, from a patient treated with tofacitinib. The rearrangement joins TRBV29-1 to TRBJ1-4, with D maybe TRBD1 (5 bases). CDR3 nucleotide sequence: TGCAGCGTTGGAGGGCAGGGAGTTGAAAAACTGTTTTTT. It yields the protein CSVGGQGVEKLFF.